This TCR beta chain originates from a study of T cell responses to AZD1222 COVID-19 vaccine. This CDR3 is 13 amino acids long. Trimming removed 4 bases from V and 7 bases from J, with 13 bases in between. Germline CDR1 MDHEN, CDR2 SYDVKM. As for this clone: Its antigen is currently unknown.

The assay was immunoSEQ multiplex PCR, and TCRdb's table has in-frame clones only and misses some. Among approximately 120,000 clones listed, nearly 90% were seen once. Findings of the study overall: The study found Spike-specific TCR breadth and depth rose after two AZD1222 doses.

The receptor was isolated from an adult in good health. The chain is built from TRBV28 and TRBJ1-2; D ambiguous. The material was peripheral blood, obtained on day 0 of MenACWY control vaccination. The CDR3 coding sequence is TGTGCCAGCAGTTCCGGGGTTATAGGTGGCTACACCTTC. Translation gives CASSSGVIGGYTF.